The rows below give T cell receptor beta chains drawn from one sample of a study of T cells after somatic rescue of genetic block. Some clones are missing from TCRdb's copy, which holds only in-frame ones; the method was immunoSEQ multiplex PCR. The data show over 10,000 clones, 74% seen once. Sequencing was done on a sample of peripheral blood mononuclear cells (PBMCs). The receptor source for this set is a boy younger than 18. CDR3s include the opening cysteine and the closing phenylalanine or tryptophan. The D gene is left open where the match is weak. The size entry is marked missing in some rows and otherwise reads once, few, many or a size class.

CDR3 protein: CASSLGGRTEAFF
CDR3 DNA: TGTGCCAGCAGCTTAGGGGGGAGGACTGAAGCTTTCTTT
V gene: TRBV7-9
J gene: TRBJ1-1
clone size: medium-sized
D gene: .

CDR3 protein: CASSLVGPEQYF
CDR3 DNA: TGCGCCAGCAGCTTGGTGGGGCCCGAGCAGTACTTC
V gene: TRBV5-1
J gene: TRBJ2-7
clone size: few
D gene: .

CDR3 protein: CASSLSSLAYNEQFF
CDR3 DNA: TGCGCCAGCAGCTTGAGTAGTCTTGCTTACAATGAGCAGTTCTTC
V gene: TRBV5-1
J gene: TRBJ2-1
clone size: .
D gene: .

CDR3 protein: CASSSGRGRDTQYF
CDR3 DNA: TGTGCCAGCAGCTCCGGCAGGGGGCGAGATACGCAGTATTTT
V gene: TRBV6-6
J gene: TRBJ2-3
clone size: .
D gene: TRBD1

CDR3 protein: CAWSLGTISYNEQFF
CDR3 DNA: TGTGCCTGGAGCCTTGGGACCATCTCCTACAATGAGCAGTTCTTC
V gene: TRBV30
J gene: TRBJ2-1
clone size: few
D gene: .

CDR3 protein: CASSLLGQGSYEQYF
CDR3 DNA: TGTGCCAGCAGCTTGTTAGGACAGGGCAGCTACGAGCAGTACTTC
V gene: TRBV5-4
J gene: TRBJ2-7
clone size: .
D gene: TRBD1

CDR3 protein: CASTSQGGSNQPQHF
CDR3 DNA: TGTGCCAGCACCTCCCAGGGAGGAAGCAATCAGCCCCAGCATTTT
V gene: TRBV6-5
J gene: TRBJ1-5
clone size: .
D gene: .

CDR3 protein: CASSSTGSYGYTF
CDR3 DNA: TGTGCCAGCAGTTCGACAGGGAGCTATGGCTACACCTTC
V gene: TRBV6-5
J gene: TRBJ1-2
clone size: .
D gene: TRBD1

CDR3 protein: CASSDGPLNTEAFF
CDR3 DNA: TGTGCCAGCAGTGATGGACCTTTGAACACTGAAGCTTTCTTT
V gene: TRBV6-5
J gene: TRBJ1-1
clone size: .
D gene: .

CDR3 protein: CASSSGTSQADTQYF
CDR3 DNA: TGTGCCAGCAGCTCCGGGACTAGCCAAGCGGATACGCAGTATTTT
V gene: TRBV11-3
J gene: TRBJ2-3
clone size: .
D gene: TRBD2

CDR3 protein: CASSSTSGIYEQYF
CDR3 DNA: TGTGCCAGCAGTTCGACTAGCGGAATATACGAGCAGTACTTC
V gene: TRBV6-6
J gene: TRBJ2-7
clone size: .
D gene: TRBD2